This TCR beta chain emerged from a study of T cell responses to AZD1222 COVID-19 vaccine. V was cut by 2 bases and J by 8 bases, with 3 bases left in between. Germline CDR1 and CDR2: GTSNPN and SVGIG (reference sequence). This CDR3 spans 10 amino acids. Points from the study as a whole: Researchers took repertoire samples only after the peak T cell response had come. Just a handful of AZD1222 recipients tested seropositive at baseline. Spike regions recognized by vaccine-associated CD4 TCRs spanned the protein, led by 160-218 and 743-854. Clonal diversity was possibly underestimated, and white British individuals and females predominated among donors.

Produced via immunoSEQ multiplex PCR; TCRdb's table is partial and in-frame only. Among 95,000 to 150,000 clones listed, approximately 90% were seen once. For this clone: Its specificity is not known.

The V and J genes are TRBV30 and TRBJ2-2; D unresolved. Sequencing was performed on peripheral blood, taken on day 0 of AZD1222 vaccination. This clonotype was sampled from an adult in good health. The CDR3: CAWSRGELFF. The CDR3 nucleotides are TGTGCCTGGAGTAGGGGGGAGCTGTTTTTT.